The sequence of this TCR beta chain was determined in a study of T cell responses to AZD1222 COVID-19 vaccine. This table comes from immunoSEQ multiplex PCR, and its TCRdb copy is limited to in-frame clones, with some not included. This sample has roughly 150,000 clones, with approximately 90% found just once. V shed 4 bases and J shed 4 bases, with 10 bases lying between them. Looked up from germline, CDR1 is MNHEY and CDR2 is SVGAGI. This CDR3 contains 13 residues. Study-wide results and limits: Spike-specific TCRs gained breadth and depth after people received two AZD1222 doses.

With regard to this clone: The antigen is not known.

Sequencing used peripheral blood, obtained on day 0 of AZD1222 vaccination. The chain recombines TRBV6-5 with TRBJ1-1; no reliable D call. This TCR was recovered from an adult in good health. CDR3: CASSSRVGTEAFF. The CDR3 DNA is TGTGCCAGCAGTTCTAGGGTTGGCACTGAAGCTTTCTTT.